These T cell receptor beta chains were read from a single sample in a study of cytomegalovirus exposure and HLA in healthy donors. Here immunoSEQ multiplex PCR was the method, and the copy in TCRdb shows in-frame clones only, minus some. In the table there are 55,000 to 80,000 clones, 85% to 95% of which are singletons. Sample: PBMCs. The receptors come from a man aged 18 to 30 in good health and CMV-seropositive. The CDR3 runs from the conserved cysteine through the conserved F or W. Expanded clones get a size class; other rows say once, few or many, or leave the size out.

clone_size | v_call | cdr3_aa
. | TRBV7-9 | CASSSSGNTEAFF
. | TRBV5-1 | CASSLFGPGETQYF
. | TRBV6-5 | CASPFDTSANYGYTF
. | TRBV25-1 | CASSEYGQGAYGYTF
. | TRBV6-5 | CASSYWRTRSSYEQYF
. | TRBV5-8 | CASSLYSARGNTIYF
. | TRBV6-5 | CASSRTGNYGYTF
. | TRBV11-2 | CASSLGQGNTEAFF
. | TRBV11-2 | CASSLQIPEKLFF
few | TRBV6-5 | CASRPLAGVGNEQFF
. | TRBV5-1 | CASSFLGGTDFSYNEQFF
. | TRBV28 | CASSLVSGYNEQFF
. | TRBV28 | CASRRDRDTFYEQYF
. | TRBV2 | CASSEGGSTYEQYF
. | TRBV21-1 | CASSILPRGISYEQYF
once | TRBV5-1 | CASTAGTGRPLAKNIQYF
. | TRBV11-3 | CASSASGITYEQYF
. | TRBV12-5 | CATRARQVGNTIYF
. | TRBV7-7 | CASSLGQGIGELFF
. | TRBV9 | CASSGRGSEQYF
. | TRBV5-1 | CASSDRGWSDTGELFF
. | TRBV7-3 | CASSLAQRGGPGELFF
. | TRBV4-1 | CASSLDGTLNEQFF
. | TRBV2 | CASSEFGTGEKLFF
. | TRBV5-1 | CASSLGQGPGEQFF
. | TRBV5-4 | CASSLGREGPSEQYF